This TCR beta chain is drawn from a study of cytomegalovirus exposure and HLA in healthy donors. With respect to this clone: No antigen is known for it.

V shed 9 bases, J shed 4 bases, and the junction held 4 bases outside the gene matches. Germline CDR1 and CDR2: MNHNS and SASEGT. The CDR3 runs 13 residues. Whole-study results and caveats: The CMV antigen specificity of a few CMV-associated chains was confirmed through in vitro analysis.

Donors counted as nominally healthy when sampled, yet unrecorded immune exposures were likely. Vbeta (60) and Jbeta (13) primers were used in the PCR. Assay used: immunoSEQ multiplex PCR; TCRdb lists only in-frame clones, some missing. The data hold roughly 80,000 clones, with roughly two thirds observed a single time. Sequences were obtained from PBMCs. This receptor was obtained from a woman aged 50 to 60 in good health and CMV-seropositive. This rearrangement joins TRBV6-1 to TRBJ2-1, with 9 bases lining up with TRBD1. This CDR3 reads CASRDRAYNEQFF. The CDR3 nucleotides read TGTGCCAGTCGGGACAGGGCTTACAATGAGCAGTTCTTC.